Included here is one TCR beta chain sequence, with context. Per the original methods: Scientists estimated how many nucleated cells there were by amplifying reference gene primers. Here immunoSEQ multiplex PCR was the method, and the copy in TCRdb shows in-frame clones only, minus some. The V and J calls and the clone size are those of that table, but D and trimming were determined from the DNA. The sample has 140,000 to 150,000 clones; roughly 82% are singletons. The data were taken from a study of blood T cell repertoires in COVID-19. At the level of the study: Acute and convalescent COVID-19 samples came from the United States, Italy and Spain.

This receptor was obtained from a human donor in a cohort sampled during active COVID-19. The sample consisted of peripheral blood.

CDR3 sequence reads: CASTRGNTGELFF. The CDR3, as DNA: TGTGCCAGCACCAGGGGGAACACCGGGGAGCTGTTTTTT. The V gene is TRBV6-5, the J gene TRBJ2-2; TRBD1 is a possible D gene (6 bases). The germline V gene has CDR1 MNHEY and CDR2 SVGAGI. The V end lost 7 bases, the J end lost 1 base, and 7 bases lay between the germline ends. The CDR3 runs 13 residues.